Sequencing of this T cell receptor (beta chain) was carried out in a study of blood T cell repertoires in COVID-19. Study details: Donors in the United States, Italy and Spain gave samples during acute or convalescent COVID-19.

In the original workflow: The assay estimated nucleated cells by amplifying reference gene primers. Generated by immunoSEQ multiplex PCR, the TCRdb table keeps only in-frame clones and is missing some. That table gives V, J and clone size, and the DNA gave D and trimming. The sample has roughly 70,000 clones, approximately 90% seen once. The V segment lost 0 bases and the J segment 5 bases; nucleotides outside the gene matches: 8. CDR1 is SGDLS, CDR2 YYNGEE, per germline. The CDR3 extends over 16 amino acids. V and J are TRBV9 and TRBJ2-7, with TRBD2 identical over 10 bases. The sample consisted of peripheral blood. This receptor was taken from a woman in her sixties with active COVID-19. CDR3 protein: CASSVGTAGGPNEQYF. In nucleotides, the CDR3 is TGTGCCAGCAGCGTAGGAACAGCGGGAGGGCCCAACGAGCAGTACTTC.